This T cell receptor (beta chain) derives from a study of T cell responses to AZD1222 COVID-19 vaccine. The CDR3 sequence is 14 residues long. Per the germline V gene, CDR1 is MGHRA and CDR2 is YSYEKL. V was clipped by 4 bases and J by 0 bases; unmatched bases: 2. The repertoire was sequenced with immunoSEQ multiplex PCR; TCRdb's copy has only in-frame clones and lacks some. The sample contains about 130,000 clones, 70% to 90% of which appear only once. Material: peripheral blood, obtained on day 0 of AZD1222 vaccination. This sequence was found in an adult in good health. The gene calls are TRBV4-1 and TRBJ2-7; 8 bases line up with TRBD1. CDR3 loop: CASSPGQGSYEQYF. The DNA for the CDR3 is TGCGCCAGCAGCCCCGGACAGGGCTCCTACGAGCAGTACTTC.